This note documents a single TCR beta chain sequence. The data were taken from a study of OX40 agonist ivuxolimab in advanced cancers. Sequenced by immunoSEQ multiplex PCR; TCRdb stores in-frame clones only, minus some. The sample yields approximately 58,000 clones, 70% to 80% seen once. The sample in question was CD4+ or CD8+ T cells sorted from blood, obtained in a trial of the OX40 agonist ivuxolimab. The source is an adult with an advanced solid tumor such as melanoma, head and neck, liver or kidney cancer.

The CDR3, as DNA: TGTGCCAGCAGTATAGCGACAGGGGGCGGGAACACCGGGGAGCTGTTTTTT. As protein: CASSIATGGGNTGELFF. The chain joins TRBV28 to TRBJ2-2, with 10 bases aligning to TRBD1. CDR3 length equals 17 residues. CDR1 is MDHEN and CDR2 is SYDVKM in the germline V gene. V lost 5 bases and J lost 1; bases outside the gene matches: 7.